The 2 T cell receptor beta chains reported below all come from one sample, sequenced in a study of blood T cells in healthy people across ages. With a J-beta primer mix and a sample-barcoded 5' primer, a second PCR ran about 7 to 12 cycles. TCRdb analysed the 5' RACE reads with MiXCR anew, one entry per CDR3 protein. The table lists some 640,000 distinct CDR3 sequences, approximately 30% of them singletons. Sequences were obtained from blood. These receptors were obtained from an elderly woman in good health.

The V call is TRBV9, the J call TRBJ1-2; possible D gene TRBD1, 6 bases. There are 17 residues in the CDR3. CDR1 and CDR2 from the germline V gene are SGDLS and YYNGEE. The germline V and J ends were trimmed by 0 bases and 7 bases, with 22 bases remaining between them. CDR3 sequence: CASSVVLPGRGASGYTF. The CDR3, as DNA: TGTGCCAGCAGCGTAGTTTTACCGGGACGGGGGGCGTCTGGCTACACCTTC. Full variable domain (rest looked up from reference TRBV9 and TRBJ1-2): DSGVTQTPKHLITATGQRVTLRCSPRSGDLSVYWYQQSLDQGLQFLIQYYNGEERAKGNILERFSAQQFPDLHSELNLSSLELGDSALYFCASSVVLPGRGASGYTFGSGTRLTVV.

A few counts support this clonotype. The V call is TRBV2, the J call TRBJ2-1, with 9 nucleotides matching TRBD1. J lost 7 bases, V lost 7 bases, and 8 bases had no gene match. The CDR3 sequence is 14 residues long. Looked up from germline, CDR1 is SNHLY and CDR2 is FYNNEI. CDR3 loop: CASNLDRGRNEQFF. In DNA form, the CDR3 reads TGTGCCAGCAACCTGGACAGGGGCCGGAATGAGCAGTTCTTC. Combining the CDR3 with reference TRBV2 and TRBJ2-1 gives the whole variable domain EPEVTQTPSHQVTQMGQEVILRCVPISNHLYFYWYRQILGQKVEFLVSFYNNEISEKSEIFDDQFSVERPDGSNFTLKIRSTKLEDSAMYFCASNLDRGRNEQFFGPGTRLTVL.